What follows are 19 T cell receptor beta chains derived from one specimen sequenced in a study of response to subunit inactivated influenza vaccine. TCRdb reanalysed the RT-PCR reads using MiXCR and keeps one entry per CDR3 protein. The data show about 540,000 distinct CDR3 sequences, roughly 23% seen once. These data are also associated with another study on T cells expressing NK-cell markers. This second study notes: TCR beta libraries carry UMIs added by 5'RACE template switching.

This specimen was CD4+ T cells sorted from PBMCs, taken 11 to 12 days after vaccination. The origin of the receptors is a man aged 50 to 60 who received an inactivated influenza vaccine.

The chain has TRBV6-2 or TRBV6-3 and TRBJ2-2; perhaps TRBD1 as D (5 bases). The ends were cut back, 8 bases at V and 7 bases at J, with 14 bases in the middle. Germline V gene sequence: CDR1 MNHEY, CDR2 SVGEGT. This CDR3 is built from 13 residues. The CDR3 DNA reads as TGTGCCAGCGATCAGGGCGTCCGCGGGGAGCTGTTTTTT. This sequence encodes CASDQGVRGELFF.

J is TRBJ2-1 and V is TRBV6-1; 7 bases map to TRBD2. Losses at the gene ends were 6 bases for V and 9 bases for J; bases not matched to a gene: 14. This CDR3 is 15 amino acids long. Germline V lookup: CDR1 MNHNS, CDR2 SASEGT. The CDR3 loop is CASRSYGLESGEQFF. The CDR3 DNA is TGTGCCAGCAGATCTTACGGACTAGAATCCGGTGAGCAGTTCTTC.

V usage is TRBV6-2 or TRBV6-3 and J usage is TRBJ2-1; D is possibly TRBD1 or TRBD2 (5 bases each). This CDR3 comprises 14 residues. V gave up 6 bases and J gave up 8 bases, with 17 bases separating them. Germline lookup yields CDR1 MNHEY and CDR2 SVGEGT. The DNA of the CDR3 is TGTGCCAGCAGCCCCTGGGGGAAAGACGATGAGCAGTTCTTC. Translating gives CASSPWGKDDEQFF.

The CDR3 nucleotides are TGCGCCAGCAGCGTCCGTGAGGACTATAATTCACCCCTCCACTTT. This gives the protein CASSVREDYNSPLHF. The gene calls are TRBV5-1 and TRBJ1-6; D remains ambiguous. CDR1 is SGHRS and CDR2 is YFSETQ in the germline V gene. V lost 4 bases, J lost 3 bases, and 11 bases lay in between. This CDR3 is built from 15 residues.

The CDR3 loop is CASTELAVTGELFF. In nucleotides, the CDR3 is TGTGCCAGCACCGAACTAGCGGTCACCGGGGAGCTGTTTTTT. The gene calls are TRBV2 and TRBJ2-2; 8 bases fit TRBD2. CDR3 size: 14 residues. J gave up 4 bases and V 7 bases, and 5 bases lay outside the gene matches. Per the germline V gene, CDR1 is SNHLY and CDR2 is FYNNEI.

A remark on this clonotype: Sequence at one end of the junction differs from germline and may be a read error. J is TRBJ2-3 and V is TRBV20-1; D is uncertain. This CDR3 comprises 13 residues. Germline loops: CDR1 DFQATT, CDR2 SNEGSKA (reference sequence). For the CDR3, the DNA is TGCAGTCCTAGGGTGGAAAACACAGATACGCAGTATTTT. Residues: CSPRVENTDTQYF.

The table lists this clonotype with a few counts. The chain uses TRBV5-1 and TRBJ1-2, with D hard to call. Trimming cost V 1 base and J 6 bases, with 13 bases left between them. CDR1 is SGHRS, CDR2 YFSETQ, per germline. CDR3 length: 14 residues. The CDR3, as DNA: TGCGCCAGCAGCTTGAGCAGATCCGGAGATGGCTACACCTTC. Residues: CASSLSRSGDGYTF.

V usage is TRBV5-1 and J usage is TRBJ1-6, with D maybe TRBD1 (5 bases). Germline CDR1 and CDR2: SGHRS and YFSETQ. The V end lost 4 bases, the J end lost 10 bases, and 15 bases lay between the germline ends. The CDR3 has 14 amino acids. The DNA of the CDR3 is TGCGCCAGCAGCCAGAGAGGGGATCGGTCACCCCTCCACTTT. Translating it yields CASSQRGDRSPLHF.

The gene calls are TRBV15 and TRBJ2-3, with D tentatively TRBD2 (6 bases). This CDR3 has 13 residues. Trimming stripped 1 base from V and 8 bases from J, with 10 bases between. Germline values: CDR1 LNHNV, CDR2 YYDKDF (reference sequence). Written as DNA, the CDR3 is TGTGCCACCAGCAGAGTCAACGGGGGTACGCAGTATTTT. Translating it yields CATSRVNGGTQYF.

This clonotype occurred a few times. The chain employs TRBV2 and TRBJ2-5, with a possible D match to TRBD1 (5 bases). CDR1 SNHLY and CDR2 FYNNEI come from the germline V gene. The CDR3 sequence is 13 residues long. Trimming pared 6 bases from V and 4 bases from J, leaving 12 bases between. Written as DNA, the CDR3 is TGTGCCAGCAGCGCAGGGATGGGAGAGACCCAGTACTTC. The encoded protein is CASSAGMGETQYF.

The chain joins TRBV20-1 to TRBJ2-5; a possible D gene is TRBD1 (6 bases). Germline CDR1 is DFQATT and CDR2 is SNEGSKA (reference sequence). V gave up 4 bases and J gave up 2 bases, with 17 bases separating them. The CDR3 consists of 15 residues. In DNA, the CDR3 is TGCAGTGCTATGGGACAACTTGTCTGGCAAGAGACCCAGTACTTC. Its protein is CSAMGQLVWQETQYF.

This clonotype was detected a few times. V is TRBV28 and J is TRBJ2-1; 7 positions match TRBD2. Germline trimming cut 3 bases from V and 13 bases from J; bases unmatched to any gene: 9. The CDR3 extends over 13 amino acids. The V gene's germline CDR1 is MDHEN and CDR2 SYDVKM. The CDR3 is CASSFPVSGEQFF. Here the CDR3 DNA reads TGTGCCAGCAGTTTCCCCGTAAGCGGGGAACAGTTCTTC.

The V call is TRBV11-2, the J call TRBJ2-3; TRBD2 aligns across 8 bases. Germline trimming cut 6 bases from V and 4 bases from J; bases unmatched to any gene: 15. Germline loops: CDR1 SGHAT, CDR2 FQNNGV. The CDR3 loop spans 17 amino acids. The CDR3 DNA sequence: TGTGCCAGCAGAAAAAGGGAAGCGGGAGCGTTCCCAGATACGCAGTATTTT. Its protein product is CASRKREAGAFPDTQYF. The variable domain in full, completed from reference TRBV11-2 and TRBJ2-3, reads EAGVAQSPRYKIIEKRQSVAFWCNPISGHATLYWYQQILGQGPKLLIQFQNNGVVDDSQLPKDRFSAERLKGVDSTLKIQPAKLEDSAVYLCASRKREAGAFPDTQYFGPGTRLTVL.

The rearrangement links TRBV11-3 to TRBJ2-1, with D perhaps assigned TRBD1 or TRBD2 (6 bases each). CDR3 length equals 14 residues. The V gene's germline CDR1 is SGHNT and CDR2 YENEEA. V was cut by 0 bases and J by 5 bases, with 8 bases left in between. CDR3 nucleotides: TGTGCCAGCAGCTTAGAGGGGGGCGACAATGAGCAGTTCTTC. Protein: CASSLEGGDNEQFF.

This clonotype was counted at least ten times. V and J are TRBV20-1 and TRBJ2-6; no reliable D call. CDR3 length equals 14 residues. The germline gives CDR1 DFQATT, CDR2 SNEGSKA (reference sequence). The V and J ends lost 3 bases and 0 bases respectively, with 6 bases between them. In DNA form, the CDR3 reads TGCAGTGCTAGGAACCCCTCTGGGGCCAACGTCCTGACTTTC. It codes for CSARNPSGANVLTF.

This clonotype was observed a few times. The V and J genes are TRBV29-1 and TRBJ1-5, with TRBD1 matching 9 bases. The CDR3 runs to 14 residues. Trimming at V came to 4 bases and at J to 4 bases, leaving 5 bases not matched to a gene. Germline CDR1 is SQVTM and CDR2 is ANQGSEA. The CDR3 DNA reads as TGCAGCGTTGGACTCGGGACAGGGAATCAGCCCCAGCATTTT. It translates to CSVGLGTGNQPQHF. The full variable domain, rest sourced from reference TRBV29-1 and TRBJ1-5, is SAVISQKPSRDICQRGTSLTIQCQVDSQVTMMFWYRQQPGQSLTLIATANQGSEATYESGFVIDKFPISRPNLTFSTLTVSNMSPEDSSIYLCSVGLGTGNQPQHFGDGTRLSIL.

This clonotype was detected only a few times. The CDR3 here is CASTRGGLANEKLFF. The DNA of the CDR3 is TGTGCCAGCACCCGAGGGGGCCTAGCTAATGAAAAACTGTTTTTT. The chain employs TRBV5-5 and TRBJ1-4, with 7 nucleotides matching TRBD1. The V segment lost 6 bases and the J segment 3 bases; nucleotides outside the gene matches: 8. Germline CDR1 is SGHKS and CDR2 is YYEKEE (reference sequence). This CDR3 region has 15 residues.

This clonotype was seen at least ten times. V is TRBV20-1 and J is TRBJ2-3; 7 bases agree with TRBD2. This CDR3 comprises 14 residues. J gave up 6 bases and V 2 bases, and 8 bases lay outside the gene matches. Germline V gene sequence: CDR1 DFQATT, CDR2 SNEGSKA (reference sequence). Here the CDR3 reads CSARKSGTTDTQYF. In DNA form, the CDR3 reads TGCAGTGCTAGAAAATCCGGGACTACGGATACGCAGTATTTT.

The chain joins TRBV18 to TRBJ1-3, with D possibly matching TRBD1 (5 bases). Trimming stripped 3 bases from V and 0 bases from J, with 15 bases between. The CDR3 consists of 17 residues. Germline CDR1 KGHSH, CDR2 LQKENI. CDR3 region: CASSPSEGPHSGNTIYF. CDR3 in DNA: TGTGCCAGCTCACCGAGTGAGGGACCGCACTCTGGAAACACCATATATTTT. The whole variable domain, filled in from reference TRBV18 and TRBJ1-3, reads NAGVMQNPRHLVRRRGQEARLRCSPMKGHSHVYWYRQLPEEGLKFMVYLQKENIIDESGMPKERFSAEFPKEGPSILRIQQVVRGDSAAYFCASSPSEGPHSGNTIYFGEGSWLTVV.